The entry that follows covers one TCR beta chain sequence. The data derive from a study of blood T cell repertoires in COVID-19. At the level of the study: Acute-phase and convalescent COVID-19 samples originated in the United States, Italy and Spain.

As handled by the study authors: Estimates of nucleated cell counts were drawn from the amplification of reference gene primers. Measured with immunoSEQ multiplex PCR; TCRdb has only the in-frame clones, and not every one. That table furnishes V, J and clone size, whereas the DNA furnished D and trimming. The sample includes fewer than 200,000 clones, approximately 82% of them seen just once. There are 16 residues in the CDR3. V lost 1 base, J lost 4 bases, and 3 bases stayed unmatched. Per the germline V gene, CDR1 is LNHNV and CDR2 is YYDKDF (reference sequence). The participants were between roughly 18 and 90 years old and came from 24 US areas. The study assigned cohorts using participant-reported clinical history.

The chain couples TRBV15 to TRBJ2-3; 12 nucleotides align to TRBD1. Sequencing input: PBMCs or T cells enriched from blood (not recorded which). The receptor was isolated from a woman aged 45 to 65 who had recovered from COVID-19. CDR3 sequence reads: CATSRAGTGGADTQYF. As DNA, the CDR3 is TGTGCCACCAGCAGAGCTGGGACAGGGGGCGCAGATACGCAGTATTTT.